A selection of T cell receptor beta chains follows, all from one sample in a study of cytomegalovirus exposure and HLA in healthy donors. This table comes from immunoSEQ multiplex PCR, and its TCRdb copy is limited to in-frame clones, with some not included. The sample contains about 100,000 clones, 75% of which appear only once. The sequencing sample was made of PBMCs. The receptors come from a man aged 50 to 60 in good health and CMV-seronegative. CDR3s include the opening cysteine and the closing phenylalanine or tryptophan. A D gene is named only where the DNA matches it firmly. Only some rows state a clone size, as once, few, many or a class for expanded clones.

- | TRBJ1-4 | - | TRBV19 | TGTGCCAGTAGTTTACACGAGACAGCTAATGAAAAACTGTTTTTT | CASSLHETANEKLFF
TRBD1 | TRBJ2-7 | few | TRBV15 | TGTGCCACCAGCTTCGACAGGGGGCTTTCCTACGAGCAGTACTTC | CATSFDRGLSYEQYF
- | TRBJ2-5 | once | TRBV6-1 | TGTGCCAGCAGTACTCACCGAGAGACCCAGTACTTC | CASSTHRETQYF
- | TRBJ2-2 | - | TRBV12-5 | TGTGCTAGTGGTTTGAACCCAAAGGACATCGCGAACACCGGGGAGCTGTTTTTT | CASGLNPKDIANTGELFF
TRBD1 | TRBJ1-2 | - | TRBV15 | TGTGCCACCAGCAGAGAACCGGGACAGGGGATCGGTGGCTACACCTTC | CATSREPGQGIGGYTF
- | TRBJ2-2 | few | TRBV13 | TGTGCCAGCAGCTTATCTCCCGGGGAGCTGTTTTTT | CASSLSPGELFF
- | TRBJ2-7 | - | TRBV28 | TGTGCCAGCCGCAAAATTAGCTCCTACGAGCAGTACTTC | CASRKISSYEQYF
- | TRBJ1-5 | - | TRBV19 | TGTGCCAGTAGCCCACTTTCTAGCAATCAGCCCCAGCATTTT | CASSPLSSNQPQHF
- | TRBJ2-1 | - | TRBV9 | TGTGCCAGCAGCGTGGCCTGGGGCCCCCGAAGGGATGAGCAGTTCTTC | CASSVAWGPRRDEQFF
- | TRBJ1-5 | - | TRBV18 | TGTGCCAGCTCACCAACAGCTTATAGCAATCAGCCCCAGCATTTT | CASSPTAYSNQPQHF
- | TRBJ1-1 | - | TRBV7-3 | TGTGCCAGCAGTGTTGGACGGGGCACTGAAGCTTTCTTT | CASSVGRGTEAFF
- | TRBJ2-3 | - | TRBV19 | TGTGCCAGTAGTACACAGGGTAGCACAGATACGCAGTATTTT | CASSTQGSTDTQYF
TRBD1 | TRBJ2-7 | - | TRBV5-8 | TGTGCCAGCAGCGTCACCTTAGGACAGGGGCTCGAGCAGTACTTC | CASSVTLGQGLEQYF
TRBD1 | TRBJ1-1 | once | TRBV7-2 | TGTGCCAGCAGCTTGACAGGGCTGAACACTGAAGCTTTCTTT | CASSLTGLNTEAFF
- | TRBJ1-2 | once | TRBV5-4 | TGTGCCAGCAGCTTGGGGGGGCTGTTTGGTGGCTACACCTTC | CASSLGGLFGGYTF
TRBD1 | TRBJ1-5 | - | TRBV29-1 | TGCAGCGTCTTCGGGGACAGAGCTTATAGCAATCAGCCCCAGCATTTT | CSVFGDRAYSNQPQHF
TRBD1 | TRBJ2-7 | few | TRBV28 | TGTGCCAGCAGCCCGGGGACAGGGGGGGCCTACGAGCAGTACTTC | CASSPGTGGAYEQYF
- | TRBJ2-3 | few | TRBV28 | TGTGCCAGCAGTTTACAAATTCCGGGAGATACGCAGTATTTT | CASSLQIPGDTQYF
TRBD1 | TRBJ2-7 | - | TRBV5-1 | TGCGCCAGCAGTTCGGACAGGGGAGGGTCCTACGAGCAGTACTTC | CASSSDRGGSYEQYF
- | TRBJ2-7 | few | TRBV2 | TGTGCCAGCAGTGAACCACACAGGAACGAGCAGTACTTC | CASSEPHRNEQYF
- | TRBJ1-1 | - | TRBV7-9 | TGTGCCAGCAGCTTAGCGCTGGCAGTTAAAGTCACTGAAGCTTTCTTT | CASSLALAVKVTEAFF
- | TRBJ2-7 | few | TRBV18 | TGTGCCAGCTCCCCCAGGGAGCGGGCGTATTCCTACGAGCAGTACTTC | CASSPRERAYSYEQYF
TRBD2 | TRBJ2-3 | - | TRBV29-1 | TGCAGCTTCATAGCGGGCCCCACAGATACGCAGTATTTT | CSFIAGPTDTQYF
TRBD1 | TRBJ2-1 | once | TRBV5-1 | TGCGCCAGCAGCCATCCCGGGACAGGGTACAATGAGCAGTTCTTC | CASSHPGTGYNEQFF
- | TRBJ1-1 | - | TRBV19 | TGTGCCAGTAGTATTGAAAGGGGCACTGAAGCTTTCTTT | CASSIERGTEAFF
TRBD1 | TRBJ1-3 | - | TRBV28 | TGTGCCAGCAGTTTACGCACAGGGGGCGCCTTTGGAAACACCATATATTTT | CASSLRTGGAFGNTIYF
- | TRBJ1-2 | few | TRBV6-1 | TGTGCCAGCAGTCTCGCAACCGCTACTAACTATGGCTACACCTTC | CASSLATATNYGYTF
- | TRBJ2-7 | - | TRBV28 | TGTGCCAGCAGTTCCCCTAGTTCCCCCTACGAGCAGTACTTC | CASSSPSSPYEQYF
- | TRBJ1-6 | - | TRBV4-2 | TGTGCCAGCAGCCAAGATCCGGGGGGACGAGGTTCACCCCTCCACTTT | CASSQDPGGRGSPLHF
TRBD2 | TRBJ2-3 | - | TRBV6-1 | TGTGCCAGCAGATCACTAGCGGGATCGACAGATACGCAGTATTTT | CASRSLAGSTDTQYF
TRBD1 | TRBJ2-2 | - | TRBV5-3 | TGTGCCAGAGGGCACGGGACAGCGAACACCGGGGAGCTGTTTTTT | CARGHGTANTGELFF
TRBD2 | TRBJ2-5 | once | TRBV5-1 | TGCGCCAGCAGCTTTGGCTCGCGGGAGCAGTACTTC | CASSFGSREQYF
- | TRBJ2-2 | once | TRBV11-3 | TGTGCCAGCAGCGGAACAGGTGTCGACACCGGGGAGCTGTTTTTT | CASSGTGVDTGELFF
TRBD2 | TRBJ2-4 | - | TRBV2 | TGTGCCAGCAGTGAATACGCCCTAGCGGGGGGCCGGGCCAAAAACATTCAGTACTTC | CASSEYALAGGRAKNIQYF
- | TRBJ2-5 | - | TRBV20-1 | TGCAGTGCTAGGATACTAGAGACCCAGTACTTC | CSARILETQYF
- | TRBJ1-4 | - | TRBV7-9 | TGTGCCAGCAGCTTCCATGCAACTAATGAAAAACTGTTTTTT | CASSFHATNEKLFF
- | TRBJ2-3 | - | TRBV5-1 | TGCGCCAGCAGGGCGGGGTACACAGATACGCAGTATTTT | CASRAGYTDTQYF
- | TRBJ2-5 | - | TRBV4-3 | TGCGCCAGCAGCCAACGGGGAGAGACCCAGTACTTC | CASSQRGETQYF
- | TRBJ2-1 | - | TRBV4-3 | TGCGCCAGCAGCCAAGAGGCGGGTGAGCAGTTCTTC | CASSQEAGEQFF
- | TRBJ2-7 | few | TRBV18 | TGTGCCAGCTCACCACCTGGCCGACGAGCGGGCGAGCAGTACTTC | CASSPPGRRAGEQYF
- | TRBJ1-1 | - | TRBV2 | TGTGCCAGCATTAACCCGACCGGGGAGGTTTTCTTT | CASINPTGEVFF
- | TRBJ1-2 | few | TRBV5-1 | TGCGCCAGCAGCTTGATAGGGGGGGGCGTAAACTATGGCTACACCTTC | CASSLIGGGVNYGYTF
TRBD1 | TRBJ1-6 | once | TRBV18 | TGTGCCAGCTCCCAGACAGGGAATAGTTCACCCCTCCACTTT | CASSQTGNSSPLHF
- | TRBJ1-2 | - | TRBV15 | TGTGCCACCAGCAGGCCCAGTGGGGGGGCCGATGGCTACACCTTC | CATSRPSGGADGYTF
- | TRBJ1-3 | - | TRBV18 | TGTGCCAGCTCACCAATGGACAGCAACGGAAACACCATATATTTT | CASSPMDSNGNTIYF
- | TRBJ1-4 | - | TRBV7-9 | TGTGCCAGCAGCTTAGAAGCCCAGGGTGGAGAAAAACTGTTTTTT | CASSLEAQGGEKLFF
- | TRBJ2-7 | few | TRBV10-3 | TGTGCCATCAGTGAGGGAGAGGGCGACGAGCAGTACTTC | CAISEGEGDEQYF
- | TRBJ2-3 | - | TRBV2 | TGTGCCAGCAGTTTGACAGTGCACACAGATACGCAGTATTTT | CASSLTVHTDTQYF